Here is one TCR beta chain with its context. The antigen remains undetermined. This sample stems from a study of cytomegalovirus exposure and HLA in healthy donors. Study in general: Of the donors genotyped, several hundred in all, about 80% fell in the Caucasian-associated ancestry cluster. Overall study findings and caveats: With DRB1 most and HLA-C fewest, TCR association rates differed between HLA loci in a later analysis. About 90% or about 30% of the time was how often most TCR beta V segments were productive, according to an earlier analysis. Some highly shared sequence variants likely arose as a pipeline artifact.

Both 60 Vbeta primers and 13 Jbeta primers went into the PCR. Sequencing used immunoSEQ multiplex PCR; TCRdb keeps in-frame clones, though not all of them. Altogether some 130,000 clones are present, approximately 80% being singletons, with the ten largest covering roughly 3.9%. Trimming pared 0 bases from V and 2 bases from J, leaving 10 bases between. The CDR3 runs to 15 residues. Germline V lookup: CDR1 LGHNA, CDR2 YNFKEQ. This clonotype was sampled from a male donor in good health and CMV-seropositive. V and J are TRBV4-2 and TRBJ1-2, with a weak D call TRBD1 (5 bases). The sequenced sample was PBMCs. DNA of the CDR3: TGTGCCAGCAGCCAAGATAGACGGGGGAACTATGGCTACACCTTC. It is translated as CASSQDRRGNYGYTF.